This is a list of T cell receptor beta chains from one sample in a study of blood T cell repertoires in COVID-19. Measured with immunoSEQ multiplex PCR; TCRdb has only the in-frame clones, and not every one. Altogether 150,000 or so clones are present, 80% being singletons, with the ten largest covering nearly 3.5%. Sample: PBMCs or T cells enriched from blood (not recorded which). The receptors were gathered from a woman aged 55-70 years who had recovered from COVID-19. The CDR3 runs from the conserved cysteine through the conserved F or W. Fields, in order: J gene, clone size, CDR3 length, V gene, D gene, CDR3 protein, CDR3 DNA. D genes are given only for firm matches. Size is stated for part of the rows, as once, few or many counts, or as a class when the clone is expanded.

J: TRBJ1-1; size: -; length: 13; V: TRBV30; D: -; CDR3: CAWRDGGYTEAFF; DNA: TGTGCCTGGAGGGACGGAGGTTACACTGAAGCTTTCTTT
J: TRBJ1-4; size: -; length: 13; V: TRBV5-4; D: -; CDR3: CASSYRAGEKLFF; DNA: TGTGCCAGCAGCTACAGGGCTGGAGAAAAACTGTTTTTT
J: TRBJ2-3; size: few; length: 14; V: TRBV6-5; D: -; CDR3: CASSYGQGTDTQYF; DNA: TGTGCCAGCAGTTACGGGCAGGGTACAGATACGCAGTATTTT
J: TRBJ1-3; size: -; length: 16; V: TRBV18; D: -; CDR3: CASSPRTDFSGNTIYF; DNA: TGTGCCAGCTCACCTCGGACGGACTTCTCTGGAAACACCATATATTTT
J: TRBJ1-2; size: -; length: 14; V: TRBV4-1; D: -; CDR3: CASSQVLADYGYTF; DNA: TGCGCCAGCAGCCAAGTCCTGGCAGATTATGGCTACACCTTC
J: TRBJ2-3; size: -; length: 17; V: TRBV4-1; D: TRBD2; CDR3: CASSNRLAGYGTDTQYF; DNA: TGCGCCAGCAGCAATAGACTAGCGGGGTATGGCACAGATACGCAGTATTTT
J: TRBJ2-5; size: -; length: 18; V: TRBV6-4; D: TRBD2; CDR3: CASSDSKTSGGARETQYF; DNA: TGTGCCAGCAGTGACTCGAAAACTAGCGGGGGGGCCCGAGAGACCCAGTACTTC
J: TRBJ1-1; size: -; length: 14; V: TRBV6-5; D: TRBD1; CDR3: CASHRGQMNTEAFF; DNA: TGTGCCAGTCACCGGGGACAGATGAACACTGAAGCTTTCTTT
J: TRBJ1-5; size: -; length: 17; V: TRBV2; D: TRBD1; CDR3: CAFNQDRVPDGNQPQHF; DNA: TGTGCCTTCAATCAAGACAGGGTTCCAGATGGCAATCAGCCCCAGCATTTT
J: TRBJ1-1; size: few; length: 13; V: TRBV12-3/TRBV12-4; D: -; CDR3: CASRPQGSTEAFF; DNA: TGTGCCAGCAGACCCCAGGGTAGCACTGAAGCTTTCTTT
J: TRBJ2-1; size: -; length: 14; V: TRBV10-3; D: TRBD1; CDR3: CAIAGTGGPNEQFF; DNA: TGTGCCATTGCCGGGACAGGCGGACCAAATGAGCAGTTCTTC
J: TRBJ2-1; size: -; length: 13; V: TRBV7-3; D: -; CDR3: CASSLQRGNEQFF; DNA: TGTGCCAGCAGCTTACAAAGAGGCAATGAGCAGTTCTTC
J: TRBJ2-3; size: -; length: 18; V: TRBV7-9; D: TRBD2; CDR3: CASSLGKISLAGTDTQYF; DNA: TGTGCCAGCAGCTTAGGAAAGATATCCCTAGCGGGCACAGATACGCAGTATTTT
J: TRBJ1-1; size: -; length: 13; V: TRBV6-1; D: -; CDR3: CASSEHLDTEAFF; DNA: TGTGCCAGCAGTGAACATCTAGACACTGAAGCTTTCTTT
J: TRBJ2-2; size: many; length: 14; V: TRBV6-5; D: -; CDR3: CASRDGGLTGELFF; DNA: TGTGCCAGCCGGGACGGGGGGCTCACCGGGGAGCTGTTTTTT
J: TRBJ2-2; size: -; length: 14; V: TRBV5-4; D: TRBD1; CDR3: CASSLEQGIGELFF; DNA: TGTGCCAGCAGCTTGGAACAGGGGATCGGGGAGCTGTTTTTT
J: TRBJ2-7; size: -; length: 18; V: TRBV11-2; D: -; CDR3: CASSSSGSPLVHFYEQYF; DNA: TGTGCCAGCAGCTCGAGCGGTTCTCCCCTCGTACACTTCTACGAGCAGTACTTC
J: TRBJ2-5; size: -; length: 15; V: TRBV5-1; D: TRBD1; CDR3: CASSPGTGSQETQYF; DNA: TGCGCCAGCAGCCCGGGGACAGGGAGTCAAGAGACCCAGTACTTC